These T cell receptor beta chains were read from a single sample in a study of OX40 agonist ivuxolimab in advanced cancers. Sequenced by immunoSEQ multiplex PCR; TCRdb stores in-frame clones only, minus some. The sample consists of about 58,000 clones, around 83% of them appearing once. The sequencing used CD4+ or CD8+ T cells sorted from blood, collected in a trial of the OX40 agonist ivuxolimab. All receptors derive from an adult with an advanced solid tumor such as melanoma, head and neck, liver or kidney cancer. CDR3s include the opening cysteine and the closing phenylalanine or tryptophan. Each record gives: J gene, D gene, V gene, clone size, CDR3 DNA, CDR3 protein. The D gene is left open where the match is weak. Clone size, where shown, is once, few, many, or a class for clones that have expanded.

>TRBJ2-4|TRBD1|TRBV2|-
TGTGCCAGCGGCGGACAGGGGGCTTCCTTAGCCAAAAACATTCAGTACTTC
CASGGQGASLAKNIQYF
>TRBJ2-7|TRBD1|TRBV7-9|-
TGTGCCAGCAGCCAATTCGTCTCCGGGACAGGGGGCTACGAGCAGTACTTC
CASSQFVSGTGGYEQYF
>TRBJ2-1|TRBD2|TRBV7-2|-
TGTGCCAGCAGCTTCAGCGGGGGCGCCTACAATGAGCAGTTCTTC
CASSFSGGAYNEQFF
>TRBJ1-6|-|TRBV2|-
TGTGCCAGCAGTACACAGGGCACACGTTCACCCCTCCACTTT
CASSTQGTRSPLHF
>TRBJ1-1|-|TRBV19|-
TGTGCCAGTAGTTCACCGAATAGGAACACTGAAGCTTTCTTT
CASSSPNRNTEAFF
>TRBJ2-5|-|TRBV5-1|-
TGCGCCAGCAGCTGGAGGGGGCTCGACGGAGAGACCCAGTACTTC
CASSWRGLDGETQYF
>TRBJ2-7|TRBD1|TRBV5-1|-
TGCGCCAGCAGCACCGACAGGGTTTCGGACGAGCAGTACTTC
CASSTDRVSDEQYF
>TRBJ2-1|TRBD1|TRBV7-9|-
TGTGCCAGCAGCACTCGTTCGGACAGGGAACGTGAGCAGTTCTTC
CASSTRSDREREQFF
>TRBJ1-4|TRBD1|TRBV19|-
TGTGCCAGTAGTATCCGGACAGGGGGCGCGAGGGAAAAACTGTTTTTT
CASSIRTGGAREKLFF
>TRBJ2-3|TRBD2|TRBV2|-
TGTGCCAGCAAAACACACGGACTAGCAGAGAGCACAGATACGCAGTATTTT
CASKTHGLAESTDTQYF
>TRBJ1-1|-|TRBV6-5|-
TGTGCCAGCAGTTCGGGGGATCGAACTGAAGCTTTCTTT
CASSSGDRTEAFF
>TRBJ2-5|TRBD2|TRBV2|-
TGTGCCAGCAGTGACTTCCAGCGGGGGACGAAAGAGACCCAGTACTTC
CASSDFQRGTKETQYF
>TRBJ2-3|-|TRBV11-2|-
TGTGCCAGCAGCTTACTACCGGGGGGCCGCACAGATACGCAGTATTTT
CASSLLPGGRTDTQYF
>TRBJ2-1|TRBD1|TRBV10-2|-
TGCGCCAGCAGTGGGTCCGGGACAGGGGACAATGAGCAGTTCTTC
CASSGSGTGDNEQFF
>TRBJ2-2|-|TRBV7-9|-
TGTGCCAGCAGCCAGGCAGGGGCCACCGGGGAGCTGTTTTTT
CASSQAGATGELFF
>TRBJ1-1|-|TRBV30|-
TGTGCCTGGAGTCCGAGATCAAACACTGAAGCTTTCTTT
CAWSPRSNTEAFF
>TRBJ2-7|TRBD1|TRBV18|-
TGTGCCAGCTCACCACCAGGGGGACAGGGATACGAGCAGTACTTC
CASSPPGGQGYEQYF
>TRBJ2-2|TRBD1|TRBV30|once
TGTGTCTCGACCGGGACAGCGAACACCGGGGAGCTGTTTTTT
CVSTGTANTGELFF
>TRBJ1-1|-|TRBV9|once
TGTGCCAGCAGCGTAGGTGCAGGGATTCCTGAAGCTTTCTTT
CASSVGAGIPEAFF
>TRBJ1-5|-|TRBV10-2|-
TGCGCCAGCAGTGAGTCAGGGGAAAGGCAGCCCCAGCATTTT
CASSESGERQPQHF
>TRBJ1-4|-|TRBV5-1|-
TGCGCCAGCAGCTTGGGAGGGACCGAAAAACTGTTTTTT
CASSLGGTEKLFF
>TRBJ1-6|-|TRBV2|-
TGTGCCAGCTCTCCGATGGGGCGGCACTCACCCCTCCACTTT
CASSPMGRHSPLHF
>TRBJ2-7|-|TRBV11-3|-
TGTGCCAGCAGCTTAGATCTAACGGGGGTGCAGTACTTC
CASSLDLTGVQYF
>TRBJ1-2|TRBD1|TRBV5-6|-
TGTGCCAGCAGCTTTACCCCCGAGAGACAGGGCAATGGCTACACCTTC
CASSFTPERQGNGYTF
>TRBJ1-4|-|TRBV29-1|-
TGCAGCGCGGGGGGGGGTAATGAAAAACTGTTTTTT
CSAGGGNEKLFF
>TRBJ2-2|TRBD1|TRBV4-1|-
TGCGCCAGCAGCCAACTCGGGACAGGGGGATACACCGGGGAGCTGTTTTTT
CASSQLGTGGYTGELFF
>TRBJ2-3|-|TRBV9|-
TGTGCCAGCAGCGTAGACGCTCTTAGCACAGATACGCAGTATTTT
CASSVDALSTDTQYF
>TRBJ2-1|-|TRBV6-5|-
TGTGCCAGCAGCATAGCTACAAGCTACAATGAGCAGTTCTTC
CASSIATSYNEQFF
>TRBJ1-2|-|TRBV19|-
TGTGCCAGTAGTTACCGGGCCGTCGTTCCCAGTTACAGTGCCCTGGATGGCTACACCTTC
CASSYRAVVPSYSALDGYTF
>TRBJ1-2|-|TRBV7-2|-
TGTGCCAGCAGCTTAGCTAACTATGGCTACACCTTC
CASSLANYGYTF
>TRBJ2-5|TRBD1|TRBV18|-
TGTGCCAGCTCACCACCGATCGGGACAGGGGTAGGAGAGACCCAGTACTTC
CASSPPIGTGVGETQYF
>TRBJ2-7|TRBD2|TRBV10-2|once
TGCGCCAGCACCCGACTAGCGGGGGATTCCTACGAGCAGTACTTC
CASTRLAGDSYEQYF
>TRBJ1-2|-|TRBV9|once
TGTGCCAGCACCTCCCGGACGGGGAACTATGGCTACACCTTC
CASTSRTGNYGYTF
>TRBJ1-2|-|TRBV7-9|-
TGTGCCAGCAGCTTAGTTCAAGGGGCACACTATGGCTACACCTTC
CASSLVQGAHYGYTF
>TRBJ1-1|TRBD1|TRBV5-4|-
TGTGCCAGCAGCTCCGGAACACTACAGGGGGGCGCTGAAGCTTTCTTT
CASSSGTLQGGAEAFF
>TRBJ1-1|-|TRBV4-1|medium-sized
TGCGCCAGCAGCCAAGAAGCTGCGGGGTTCGGGAACACTGAAGCTTTCTTT
CASSQEAAGFGNTEAFF
>TRBJ1-3|-|TRBV5-1|-
TGCGCCAGCAGCTCCGTTGGGATCTCTGGAAACACCATATATTTT
CASSSVGISGNTIYF
>TRBJ1-1|TRBD1|TRBV18|-
TGTGCCAGCTCGCGGACAGGGAATCGTCTCGCTGAAGCTTTCTTT
CASSRTGNRLAEAFF
>TRBJ1-6|TRBD1|TRBV19|-
TGTGCCAGTAGTCCTGGACAGGGAAATTCACCCCTCCACTTT
CASSPGQGNSPLHF
>TRBJ1-3|-|TRBV7-2|-
TGTGCCAGCAGCTTAGACAGAAACCCTGGAAACACCATATATTTT
CASSLDRNPGNTIYF
>TRBJ1-2|-|TRBV18|-
TGTGCCAGCTCACCTTCGACGGACTATGGCTACACCTTC
CASSPSTDYGYTF
>TRBJ2-5|-|TRBV5-4|-
TGTGCCAGCACAAGTGGACAGATCCTGGAGACCCAGTACTTC
CASTSGQILETQYF
>TRBJ2-7|-|TRBV5-1|-
TGCGCCAGCCGGGTGGGGGGGACAGGTAATGACGAGCAGTACTTC
CASRVGGTGNDEQYF
>TRBJ1-4|-|TRBV19|-
TGTGCCAGTAGTATCAGTGACCGGGGTGAAAAACTGTTTTTT
CASSISDRGEKLFF
>TRBJ1-2|-|TRBV18|-
TGTGCCAGCTCACCACGGGAAGGTCTGTCTGGCTACACCTTC
CASSPREGLSGYTF